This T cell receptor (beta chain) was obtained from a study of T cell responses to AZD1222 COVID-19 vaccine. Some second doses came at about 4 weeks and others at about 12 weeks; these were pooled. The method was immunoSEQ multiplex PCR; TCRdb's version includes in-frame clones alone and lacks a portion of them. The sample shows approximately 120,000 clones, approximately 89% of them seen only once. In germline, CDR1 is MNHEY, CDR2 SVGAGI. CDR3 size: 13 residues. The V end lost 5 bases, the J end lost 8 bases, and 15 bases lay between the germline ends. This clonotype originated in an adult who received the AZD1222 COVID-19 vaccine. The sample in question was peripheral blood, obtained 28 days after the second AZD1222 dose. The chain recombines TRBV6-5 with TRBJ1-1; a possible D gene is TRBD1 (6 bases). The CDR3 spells CASSPGQGEEAFF. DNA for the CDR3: TGTGCCAGCAGTCCGGGACAAGGGGAGGAAGCTTTCTTT.